Presented here are 30 T cell receptor beta chains from one specimen sequenced in a study of T-cell reconstitution after alpha-beta-depleted transplantation in children. Preparation of the TCRbeta library involved a method that used unique molecular identifiers. TCRdb used MiXCR to reprocess the PCR reads, holding one entry per CDR3 protein. The table shows approximately 83,000 distinct CDR3 sequences, with roughly 8.8% occurring only once. The sample was PBMCs from the stem cell graft donor, taken from the stem cell graft. These receptors originate from a human donor who donated a stem cell graft to a child with congenital amegakaryocytic thrombocytopenia.

This clonotype has just a few counts. This chain uses TRBV18 with TRBJ2-1; maybe TRBD2 (5 bases). V lost 4 bases to trimming and J lost 1 base, with 8 bases between them. This CDR3 has 14 amino acids. Germline values: CDR1 KGHSH, CDR2 LQKENI. CDR3 in DNA: TGTGCCAGCTCACAACCGGGGTCCTACAATGAGCAGTTCTTC. This encodes CASSQPGSYNEQFF.

This clonotype was recorded many times. CDR3 in amino acids: CASTQRHTDTQYF. CDR3 bases: TGTGCCAGCACCCAGCGCCACACAGATACGCAGTATTTT. The chain recombines TRBV3-1 with TRBJ2-3; D not resolved. The CDR3 loop spans 13 amino acids. V was trimmed by 7 bases and J by 2 bases, leaving 10 bases between them. Per germline, CDR1 LGHDT and CDR2 YNNKEL (reference sequence).

This clonotype was counted a few times. The chain links TRBV28 to TRBJ2-6, with D possibly matching TRBD1 (6 bases). Trimming removed 2 bases from V and 9 bases from J, with 14 bases in between. CDR3 length: 15 amino acids. Germline assignment: CDR1 MDHEN and CDR2 SYDVKM. This chain's CDR3 is CASSLLDQGYNVLTF. The DNA of the CDR3 is TGTGCCAGCAGTTTACTCGACCAGGGGTACAACGTCCTGACTTTC.

There are many counts of this clonotype. The chain employs TRBV7-9 and TRBJ1-4; D is undetermined. Germline CDR1 reads SEHNR; CDR2 reads FQNEAQ (reference sequence). The CDR3 covers 16 residues. The V end lost 4 bases, the J end lost 0 bases, and 12 bases lay between the germline ends. The CDR3 loop is CASSSYQRATNEKLFF. The CDR3 DNA is TGTGCCAGCAGCTCATACCAGAGGGCAACTAATGAAAAACTGTTTTTT.

This clonotype was observed at least ten times. This sequence joins TRBV7-2 and TRBJ1-2, with 8 bases lining up with TRBD1. The CDR3 is 14 residues long. From germline, CDR1 is SGHTA and CDR2 FQGNSA. The V segment lost 1 base and the J segment 7 bases; nucleotides outside the gene matches: 5. This CDR3 is CASSLGQGAFGYTF. DNA for the CDR3: TGTGCCAGCAGCTTAGGGCAGGGGGCTTTTGGCTACACCTTC. The full variable domain, completed using reference TRBV7-2 and TRBJ1-2, is GAGVSQSPSNKVTEKGKDVELRCDPISGHTALYWYRQSLGQGLEFLIYFQGNSAPDKSGLPSDRFSAERTGGSVSTLTIQRTQQEDSAVYLCASSLGQGAFGYTFGSGTRLTVV.

This clonotype was seen ten or more times. The chain uses TRBV5-1 and TRBJ2-7; D is perhaps TRBD1 or TRBD2 (5 bases each). Trimming took off 0 bases at V and 7 bases at J, with 20 bases between the two ends. In germline, CDR1 is SGHRS, CDR2 YFSETQ. The CDR3 is 16 residues long. The CDR3 region has the DNA TGCGCCAGCAGCTTGGAACTGGGGGATCTGGGGCAAGAGCAGTACTTC. It encodes CASSLELGDLGQEQYF.

In its sample, this clonotype was seen many times. This chain connects TRBV2 to TRBJ2-5; D is uncertain. This CDR3 has 14 residues. V was shortened by 6 bases and J by 1 base, with 12 bases between the two germline ends. From germline, CDR1 is SNHLY and CDR2 FYNNEI. The CDR3 sequence: CASRETISQETQYF. CDR3 sequence (DNA): TGTGCCAGCAGGGAAACGATATCCCAAGAGACCCAGTACTTC.

The table lists this clonotype with many counts. J is TRBJ2-3 and V is TRBV24-1; no definite D call. V lost 4 bases and J 7 bases, leaving 8 bases between the germline ends. CDR1 and CDR2 (germline): KGHDR, SFDVKD. The CDR3 spans 12 residues. The CDR3 coding sequence is TGTGCCACCAGTGACAACCTCTATACGCAGTATTTT. Translating it yields CATSDNLYTQYF.

This clonotype was seen at least ten times. The junction departs from germline at one end; a sequencing error may be responsible. The chain couples TRBV7-3 to TRBJ1-1, with a possible D match to TRBD1 (6 bases). CDR1 is SGHTA and CDR2 is FQGTGA in the germline V gene. The CDR3 consists of 15 residues. CDR3 protein: CASSLLGRGRTEAFF. CDR3 nucleotide sequence: TGTGCCAGCAGCTTATTAGGCAGGGGACGCACTGAAGCCTTCTTT.

This clonotype appeared many times. The rearrangement joins TRBV3-1 to TRBJ2-1, with D unclear. This CDR3 is 14 amino acids long. The germline V and J ends were trimmed by 0 bases and 7 bases, with 10 bases remaining between them. Germline V gene data show CDR1 as LGHDT and CDR2 as YNNKEL (reference sequence). The CDR3 DNA sequence: TGTGCCAGCAGCCAAGATCCCAATCTGAATGAGCAGTTCTTC. It codes for CASSQDPNLNEQFF.

This clonotype was observed many times. This chain uses TRBV19 with TRBJ2-3, with D possibly called TRBD1 or TRBD2 (5 bases each). Trimming shortened V by 7 bases and J by 1 base, and 15 bases separated the two germline ends. Per the germline V gene, CDR1 is LNHDA and CDR2 is SQIVND (reference sequence). The CDR3 extends over 15 amino acids. The CDR3 region has the DNA TGTGCCAGTACCCAGGGACGGTCGGGCACAGATACGCAGTATTTT. Translation: CASTQGRSGTDTQYF. Together with reference TRBV19 and TRBJ2-3, the CDR3 gives the full variable domain: DGGITQSPKYLFRKEGQNVTLSCEQNLNHDAMYWYRQDPGQGLRLIYYSQIVNDFQKGDIAEGYSVSREKKESFPLTVTSAQKNPTAFYLCASTQGRSGTDTQYFGPGTRLTVL.

This chain joins TRBV4-1 and TRBJ2-3; D not certain. Trimming stripped 1 base from V and 2 bases from J, with 10 bases between. The CDR3 runs 15 residues. Germline CDR1 MGHRA, CDR2 YSYEKL. The CDR3, as DNA: TGCGCCAGCAGCCAAGTCCTGCTACTCACAGATACGCAGTATTTT. It is translated as CASSQVLLLTDTQYF.

The chain carries TRBV5-5 and TRBJ2-3; the D gene is possibly TRBD2 (5 bases). V was trimmed by 3 bases and J by 0 bases, leaving 11 bases between them. The CDR3 has 15 residues. Germline lookup yields CDR1 SGHKS and CDR2 YYEKEE (reference sequence). The CDR3 loop is CASSSEEVSTDTQYF. The CDR3 DNA reads as TGTGCCAGCAGCTCGGAGGAAGTCAGCACAGATACGCAGTATTTT.

As concerns this clonotype: Just one base apart from a much larger clone, this may be a read error. The chain joins TRBV7-2 to TRBJ2-5, with TRBD2 matching 13 bases. CDR3 length: 16 amino acids. Germline CDR1 reads SGHTA; CDR2 reads FQGNSA. The CDR3 loop is CPSSLWGLAGTETQYF. For the CDR3, the DNA is TGTCCCAGCAGCTTATGGGGACTAGCGGGGACGGAGACCCAGTACTTC.

This chain joins TRBV7-9 and TRBJ1-1; 8 bases align to TRBD1. V lost 3 bases to trimming and J lost 0 bases; unmatched junction nucleotides: 3. The germline V gene has CDR1 SEHNR and CDR2 FQNEAQ (reference sequence). The CDR3 totals 15 residues. CDR3 nucleotides: TGTGCCAGCAGCTTTGGGACAGGCATGAACACTGAAGCTTTCTTT. This gives the protein CASSFGTGMNTEAFF. The full variable domain, in which reference TRBV7-9 and TRBJ1-1 provide the parts outside the CDR3, is DTGVSQNPRHKITKRGQNVTFRCDPISEHNRLYWYRQTLGQGPEFLTYFQNEAQLEKSRLLSDRFSAERPKGSFSTLEIQRTEQGDSAMYLCASSFGTGMNTEAFFGQGTRLTVV.

This clonotype has more than one count but fewer than ten. The rearrangement joins TRBV4-1 to TRBJ2-1, with D uncertain. The CDR3 contains 16 residues. Trimming removed 0 bases at V and 3 bases at J, with 12 bases between. Germline CDR1 and CDR2: MGHRA and YSYEKL. This chain's CDR3 is CASSQDRRTGYNEQFF. The CDR3 DNA reads TGCGCCAGCAGCCAAGATCGGAGAACGGGCTACAATGAGCAGTTCTTC.

This clonotype appeared many times. This chain links TRBV20-1 with TRBJ2-3; no clear D gene. This CDR3 region has 16 residues. Per germline, CDR1 DFQATT and CDR2 SNEGSKA (reference sequence). Trimming took off 2 bases at V and 0 bases at J, with 15 bases between the two ends. CDR3 nucleotides: TGCAGTGCTAGATTGCCCTCTACCGAGAGCACAGATACGCAGTATTTT. This sequence encodes CSARLPSTESTDTQYF.

V and J are TRBV7-2 and TRBJ2-5; D gene unclear. The CDR3 covers 14 residues. Germline CDR1 reads SGHTA; CDR2 reads FQGNSA. V lost 2 bases and J 4 bases, leaving 11 bases between the germline ends. The chain's CDR3 is CASSLKAMGETQYF. In nucleotides, the CDR3 is TGTGCCAGCAGCTTAAAAGCTATGGGAGAGACCCAGTACTTC.

On this clonotype: A much larger clone differs by one base, so this may be a read error. The rearrangement joins TRBV5-1 to TRBJ1-2; D is perhaps TRBD1 (6 bases). The CDR3 consists of 14 residues. CDR1 and CDR2 (germline): SGHRS, YFSETQ. V gave up 7 bases and J gave up 3 bases, with 16 bases separating them. CDR3 protein: CASGGRGTDYGYTF. The CDR3 DNA reads TGCGCCAGCGGCGGGAGGGGGACGGACTATGGCTACACCTTC.

Note on this clonotype: This could be a read error, since a much larger clone is one nucleotide away. The chain uses TRBV5-6 and TRBJ2-1; the match to TRBD2 covers 7 bases. The CDR3 is 15 residues long. Germline V gene data show CDR1 as SGHDT and CDR2 as YYEEEE. After removal of 4 bases from V and 4 bases from J, the junction contained 8 bases not matched to a gene. The CDR3 here is CASSVTSWPYNEQFF. The CDR3 DNA sequence: TGTGCCAGCAGCGTGACTAGCTGGCCGTACAATGAGCAGTTCTTC.

Only a few counts were recorded for this clonotype. V gene TRBV5-4 combines with J gene TRBJ2-7; TRBD2 might be the D (5 bases). This CDR3 has 15 residues. Trimming left V 0 bases short and J 1 base short, with 11 bases between. From germline, CDR1 is SGHNT and CDR2 YYREEE (reference sequence). CDR3 DNA: TGTGCCAGCAGCTTGGGCGCTAGCCTGTCCTACGAGCAGTACTTC. Translation gives CASSLGASLSYEQYF.

This clonotype occurred many times. The chain joins TRBV20-1 to TRBJ1-3; no firm D call. Trimming took 6 bases from V and 4 from J, leaving 7 bases between them. The length of the CDR3 is 11 residues. Germline CDR1 is DFQATT and CDR2 is SNEGSKA (reference sequence). The CDR3 spells CSAQQGNTIYF. DNA of the CDR3: TGCAGTGCACAACAGGGAAACACCATATATTTT.

This clonotype was seen at least ten times. The chain uses TRBV11-2 and TRBJ2-2; D gene unclear. From germline, CDR1 is SGHAT and CDR2 FQNNGV. The CDR3 totals 13 residues. Between the trimmed V and J ends, which lost 2 bases and 6 bases, there was a span of 7 bases. The CDR3 region is CASSLIRAGELFF. In nucleotides, the CDR3 is TGTGCCAGCAGCTTAATAAGGGCCGGGGAGCTGTTTTTT.

Turning to this clonotype: At one of its ends the junction is not consistent with the germline gene, which may arise from a read error. The genes are TRBV20-1 and TRBJ2-7; D is uncertain. The length of the CDR3 is 12 residues. CDR1 and CDR2 from the germline V gene are DFQATT and SNEGSKA (reference sequence). The CDR3 DNA is TGCAGTGCTCTCTCATTAACATCCGAGCAGTACTTT. Its translation: CSALSLTSEQYF.

This chain joins TRBV5-1 and TRBJ2-1; 12 bases align to TRBD2. The CDR3 totals 17 residues. The germline V gene encodes CDR1 SGHRS and CDR2 YFSETQ. J gave up 8 bases and V 0 bases, and 9 bases lay outside the gene matches. CDR3 in DNA: TGCGCCAGCAGCTTGGGTCGGACTAGCGGGATTAACGATGAGCAGTTCTTC. Its translation: CASSLGRTSGINDEQFF.

This clonotype was seen a handful of times. The chain uses TRBV19 and TRBJ2-3, with TRBD1 as a possible D gene (6 bases). V lost 3 bases and J lost 4, with 14 bases in between. There are 15 residues in the CDR3. Germline CDR1 is LNHDA and CDR2 is SQIVND (reference sequence). The CDR3 DNA sequence: TGTGCCAGTAGTATGGTTCAGGGGCTCGCAGATACGCAGTATTTT. Its translation is CASSMVQGLADTQYF. The full variable domain, rest sourced from reference TRBV19 and TRBJ2-3, is DGGITQSPKYLFRKEGQNVTLSCEQNLNHDAMYWYRQDPGQGLRLIYYSQIVNDFQKGDIAEGYSVSREKKESFPLTVTSAQKNPTAFYLCASSMVQGLADTQYFGPGTRLTVL.

This clonotype was counted many times. The chain is built from TRBV5-1 and TRBJ2-5, with 10 bases aligning to TRBD2. This CDR3 has 14 amino acids. Losses at the gene ends were 3 bases for V and 5 bases for J; bases not matched to a gene: 4. Germline CDR1 and CDR2: SGHRS and YFSETQ. Here the CDR3 reads CASSSTSGPETQYF. The CDR3, as DNA: TGCGCCAGCAGCTCGACTAGCGGGCCGGAGACCCAGTACTTC.

This clonotype was recorded at least ten times. The J gene is TRBJ1-1, the V gene TRBV28, with TRBD1 as a possible D gene (6 bases). Germline V gene lookup returns CDR1 MDHEN and CDR2 SYDVKM. V dropped 5 bases and J dropped 4 bases, with 17 bases sitting between them. The length of the CDR3 is 15 residues. CDR3 loop: CASSLGGGPPTEAFF. The CDR3 DNA reads TGTGCCAGCAGTCTAGGGGGGGGACCCCCCACTGAAGCTTTCTTT.

The V and J genes are TRBV5-1 and TRBJ2-6; D gene unclear. Germline CDR1 reads SGHRS; CDR2 reads YFSETQ. The ends were cut back, 6 bases at V and 4 bases at J, with 8 bases in the middle. The CDR3 loop spans 13 amino acids. CDR3 residues: CASTLMGANVLTF. The CDR3 DNA sequence: TGCGCCAGCACTTTAATGGGGGCCAACGTCCTGACTTTC.

This clonotype was found many times. The CDR3 protein is CASSLQGADDGYTF. The CDR3, as DNA: TGTGCCAGCAGCCTACAGGGGGCGGACGATGGCTACACCTTC. V gene TRBV6-1 combines with J gene TRBJ1-2; 9 bases agree with TRBD1. V lost 6 bases, J lost 6 bases, and 8 bases stayed unmatched. Germline V gene lookup returns CDR1 MNHNS and CDR2 SASEGT. The CDR3 length is 14 residues.